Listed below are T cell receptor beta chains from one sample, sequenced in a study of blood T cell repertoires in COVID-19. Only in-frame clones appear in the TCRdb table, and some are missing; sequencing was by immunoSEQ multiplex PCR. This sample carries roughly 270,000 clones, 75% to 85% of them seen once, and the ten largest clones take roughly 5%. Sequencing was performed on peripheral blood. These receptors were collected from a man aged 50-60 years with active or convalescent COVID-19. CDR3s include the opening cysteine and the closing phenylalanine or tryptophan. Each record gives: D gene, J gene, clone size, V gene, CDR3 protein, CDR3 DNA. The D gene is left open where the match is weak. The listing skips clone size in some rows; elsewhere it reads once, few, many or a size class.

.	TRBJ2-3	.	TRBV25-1	CAIQGSADTQYF	TGTGCCATCCAGGGGAGTGCGGATACGCAGTATTTT
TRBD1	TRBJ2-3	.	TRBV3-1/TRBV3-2	CASSGTGGRDTQYF	TGTGCCAGCAGCGGGACAGGGGGCAGAGATACGCAGTATTTT
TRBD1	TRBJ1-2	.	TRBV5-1	CASSLRTGGDGYTF	TGCGCCAGCAGCTTACGGACAGGGGGCGATGGCTACACCTTC
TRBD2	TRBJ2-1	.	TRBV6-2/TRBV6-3	CASSGGLAGDQFF	TGTGCCAGCAGTGGGGGACTAGCGGGAGATCAGTTCTTC
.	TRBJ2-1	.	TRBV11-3	CASSYHGNEQFF	TGTGCCAGCAGCTACCACGGTAATGAGCAGTTCTTC
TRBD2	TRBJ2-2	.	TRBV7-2	CASSYAGTSGRTGELFF	TGTGCCAGCAGCTACGCCGGGACTAGCGGGAGAACCGGGGAGCTGTTTTTT
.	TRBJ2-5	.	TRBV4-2	CASSQGTGRGETQYF	TGTGCCAGCAGCCAAGGGACGGGGCGGGGAGAGACCCAGTACTTC
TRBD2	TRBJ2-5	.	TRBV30	CAWSAVAGVTQYF	TGTGCCTGGAGTGCGGTAGCGGGAGTGACCCAGTACTTC
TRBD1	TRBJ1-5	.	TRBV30	CAWGAQGAFNQPQHF	TGTGCCTGGGGAGCCCAGGGGGCTTTCAATCAGCCCCAGCATTTT
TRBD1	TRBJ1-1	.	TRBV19	CASDRVGSTEAFF	TGTGCCAGTGACAGGGTAGGGAGCACTGAAGCTTTCTTT
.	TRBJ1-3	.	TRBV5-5	CASSRQVSGNTIYF	TGTGCCAGCAGTAGACAGGTCTCTGGAAACACCATATATTTT
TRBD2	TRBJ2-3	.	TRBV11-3	CASSLDELAGARFPDTQYF	TGTGCCAGCAGCTTAGATGAGCTAGCGGGAGCGAGGTTTCCAGATACGCAGTATTTT
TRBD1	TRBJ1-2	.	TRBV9	CASSPGQGDGYTF	TGTGCCAGCAGCCCCGGACAGGGGGATGGCTACACCTTC
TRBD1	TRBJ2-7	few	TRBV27	CASRPGQAPYEQYF	TGTGCCAGCAGGCCGGGACAGGCCCCCTACGAGCAGTACTTC
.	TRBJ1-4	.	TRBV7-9	CASSPTGGVKLFF	TGTGCCAGCAGCCCCACCGGGGGGGTAAAACTGTTTTTT
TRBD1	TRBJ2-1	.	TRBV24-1	CATTWDSSYNEQFF	TGTGCCACCACCTGGGACAGCTCCTACAATGAGCAGTTCTTC
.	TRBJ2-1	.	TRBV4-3	CASSQDRDNEQFF	TGCGCCAGCAGCCAAGATCGGGACAATGAGCAGTTCTTC
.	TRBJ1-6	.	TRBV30	CAWRSAGGNSPLHF	TGTGCCTGGAGATCCGCTGGCGGAAATTCACCCCTCCACTTT
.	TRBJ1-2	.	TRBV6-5	CASKVGVDGYTF	TGTGCCAGCAAGGTCGGGGTGGATGGCTACACCTTC
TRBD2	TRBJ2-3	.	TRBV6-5	CALLRFGLGADTQYF	TGTGCCCTGCTTAGGTTTGGACTAGGGGCAGATACGCAGTATTTT
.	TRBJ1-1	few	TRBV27	CASSLSGGMNTEAFF	TGTGCCAGCAGTTTGAGTGGGGGGATGAACACTGAAGCTTTCTTT
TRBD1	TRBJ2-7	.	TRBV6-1	CASSSGTAESF	TGTGCCAGCAGTTCTGGGACAGCCGAGAGCTTC